A single sample is the source of the 17 T cell receptor beta chains below, sequenced in a study of shared clonotypes between healthy human individuals. Sequencing was performed with immunoSEQ multiplex PCR; in TCRdb, only in-frame clones are kept and a portion is missing. Among about 1.5 million clones listed, around 97% were seen once. Sample: naive CD4+ T cells sorted from blood. The sample's subset: CD45RA+ positively selected. Receptor source: a man aged 25 to 40 in good health.

This chain joins TRBV6-1 and TRBJ1-5; no clear D. V was shortened by 3 bases and J by 6 bases, with 3 bases between the two germline ends. This CDR3 is built from 11 residues. Germline loops: CDR1 MNHNS, CDR2 SASEGT. CDR3 amino acids: CASSDVQPQHF. CDR3 nucleotide sequence: TGTGCCAGCAGTGATGTTCAGCCCCAGCATTTT.

The chain joins TRBV4-3 to TRBJ2-5; 10 nucleotides line up with TRBD2. V was pared by 3 bases and J by 6 bases, with 7 bases of the junction left unmatched. The CDR3 contains 15 residues. Germline CDR1 reads LGHNA; CDR2 reads YSLEER. The CDR3 sequence is CASSHEREGHKTQYF. The CDR3 region has the DNA TGCGCCAGCAGCCATGAGCGGGAGGGCCATAAGACCCAGTACTTC.

CDR3 in DNA: TGTGCCAGCAGCCCGCTACGGCCTATCACTGGAAACACCATATATTTT. Protein: CASSPLRPITGNTIYF. The chain recombines TRBV27 with TRBJ1-3; D is unresolved. CDR3 length equals 16 residues. Deletions cut 6 bases from V and 2 bases from J, with 17 bases between. Looked up from germline, CDR1 is MNHEY and CDR2 is SMNVEV (reference sequence).

The chain has TRBV2 and TRBJ1-5, with TRBD1 matching 9 bases. Germline-derived CDR1 and CDR2 are SNHLY and FYNNEI. The V and J ends lost 6 bases and 5 bases, in that order; junction bases with no gene match: 5. The length of the CDR3 is 14 residues. CDR3: CASSGQGKDQPQHF. The CDR3 bases are TGTGCCAGCAGCGGACAGGGGAAGGATCAGCCCCAGCATTTT.

This chain joins TRBV18 and TRBJ1-4, with D possibly being TRBD1 (5 bases). V gave up 3 bases and J gave up 8 bases, with 19 bases separating them. Germline CDR1 and CDR2: KGHSH and LQKENI. CDR3 length: 16 amino acids. The CDR3 DNA reads as TGTGCCAGCTCACCGCAGTCCGGGACTTGGGAGGAAAAACTGTTTTTT. The encoded protein is CASSPQSGTWEEKLFF.

The V call is TRBV19, the J call TRBJ2-2; 10 positions agree with TRBD2. Trimming at V came to 1 base and at J to 6 bases, leaving 2 bases not matched to a gene. Looked up from germline, CDR1 is LNHDA and CDR2 is SQIVND (reference sequence). This CDR3 has 15 residues. This CDR3 reads CASSIAGLAPGELFF. DNA of the CDR3: TGTGCCAGTAGTATAGCGGGACTAGCGCCCGGGGAGCTGTTTTTT.

With regard to this clone: Other DNA sequences in this specimen translate into the identical CDR3. The V call is TRBV7-3, the J call TRBJ2-3; no firm D call. From germline, CDR1 is SGHTA and CDR2 FQGTGA. The CDR3 is 12 amino acids. Trimming left V 4 bases short and J 2 bases short, with 4 bases between. CDR3 region: CASSSATDTQYF. CDR3 in DNA: TGTGCCAGCAGCTCTGCCACAGATACGCAGTATTTT.

The chain combines TRBV19 with TRBJ2-7; 10 nucleotides align to TRBD1. The CDR3 spans 16 residues. With 4 bases clipped from V and 3 bases from J, the junction kept 9 bases outside the gene matches. Per germline, CDR1 LNHDA and CDR2 SQIVND (reference sequence). CDR3 loop: CASSKREGQGGYEQYF. The CDR3 DNA sequence: TGTGCCAGTAGTAAGCGCGAAGGACAGGGGGGCTACGAGCAGTACTTC.

This chain joins TRBV28 and TRBJ1-3; possibly TRBD1 for D (6 bases). V lost 2 bases and J lost 1, with 18 bases in between. The germline V gene has CDR1 MDHEN and CDR2 SYDVKM. This CDR3 is 18 amino acids long. The CDR3 bases are TGTGCCAGCAGTTTACCCCAGGGGTTACACCGATCTGGAAACACCATATATTTT. Protein product: CASSLPQGLHRSGNTIYF. The full variable domain, in which reference TRBV28 and TRBJ1-3 provide the parts outside the CDR3, is DVKVTQSSRYLVKRTGEKVFLECVQDMDHENMFWYRQDPGLGLRLIYFSYDVKMKEKGDIPEGYSVSREKKERFSLILESASTNQTSMYLCASSLPQGLHRSGNTIYFGEGSWLTVV.

V is TRBV9 and J is TRBJ2-7; weak D call: TRBD1 (7 bases). Germline CDR1 SGDLS, CDR2 YYNGEE. Trimming took off 4 bases at V and 6 bases at J, with 20 bases between the two ends. The length of the CDR3 is 15 residues. CDR3 in amino acids: CASSPGATGVIEQYF. In DNA, the CDR3 is TGTGCCAGCAGCCCGGGGGCAACAGGGGTGATCGAGCAGTACTTC.

The chain uses TRBV5-8 and TRBJ1-1; a weak D match, TRBD1 (5 bases). The V gene lost 1 base and the J gene lost 1 base, with 8 bases spanning the gap. CDR3 length: 14 amino acids. Germline loops: CDR1 SGHTS, CDR2 YDEGEE. DNA of the CDR3: TGTGCCAGCAGCTTGACAGGCGCGAACACTGAAGCTTTCTTT. Translation: CASSLTGANTEAFF.

The genes are TRBV5-6 and TRBJ2-5; no firm D call. V dropped 4 bases and J dropped 2 bases, with 12 bases sitting between them. This CDR3 is 14 amino acids long. The germline V gene has CDR1 SGHDT and CDR2 YYEEEE. DNA of the CDR3: TGTGCCAGCAGCGCGACCCTTCGTCAAGAGACCCAGTACTTC. Translation: CASSATLRQETQYF.

The chain is built from TRBV18 and TRBJ2-5; D call uncertain. There are 15 residues in the CDR3. Germline CDR1 reads KGHSH; CDR2 reads LQKENI. V shed 3 bases and J shed 1 base, with 12 bases lying between them. CDR3 loop: CASSPVRMGQETQYF. The CDR3 DNA sequence: TGTGCCAGCTCACCTGTCCGGATGGGCCAAGAGACCCAGTACTTC.

The chain has TRBV5-6 and TRBJ1-2, with 11 bases identical to TRBD1. Germline V gene data show CDR1 as SGHDT and CDR2 as YYEEEE. Losses at the gene ends were 4 bases for V and 5 bases for J; bases not matched to a gene: 1. This CDR3 has 13 residues. As DNA, the CDR3 is TGTGCCAGCAGCCGGGACAGGGGGTATGGCTACACCTTC. This encodes CASSRDRGYGYTF.

This chain links TRBV5-4 with TRBJ2-7; 9 nucleotides line up with TRBD2. This CDR3 is 17 amino acids long. Germline V lookup: CDR1 SGHNT, CDR2 YYREEE (reference sequence). Trimming removed 2 bases from V and 6 bases from J; junction bases left unmatched: 15. The CDR3 sequence: CASSFSGSPTKRSEQYF. In DNA, the CDR3 is TGTGCCAGCAGCTTTAGCGGGAGTCCTACAAAACGAAGCGAGCAGTACTTC.

Comment on this clone: In the same sample, other DNA sequences code for this CDR3. The chain is built from TRBV28 and TRBJ2-3, with D unresolved. Germline V lookup: CDR1 MDHEN, CDR2 SYDVKM. This CDR3 spans 12 amino acids. V lost 2 bases and J lost 2, with 2 bases in between. The CDR3 coding sequence is TGTGCCAGCAGTTTACTCACAGATACGCAGTATTTT. This codes for CASSLLTDTQYF.

This clone showed up just once. The rearrangement joins TRBV2 to TRBJ2-3; tentative D call: TRBD2 (6 bases). The length of the CDR3 is 14 residues. V was pared by 4 bases and J by 1 base, with 9 bases between. Germline V gene lookup returns CDR1 SNHLY and CDR2 FYNNEI. This CDR3 reads CASSGLVRTDTQYF. Here the CDR3 DNA reads TGTGCCAGCAGTGGACTAGTTCGCACAGATACGCAGTATTTT.